The rows below give T cell receptor beta chains drawn from one sample of a study of blood T cells in healthy people across ages. Via MiXCR, TCRdb re-called the 5' RACE reads, giving one row per CDR3 protein. The sample comprises around 580,000 distinct CDR3 sequences, 45% to 55% of which are singletons, and around 24% rests with the top ten. Sequencing was performed on blood. The receptors were gathered from a man older than 75 in good health. Each CDR3 is given with its conserved first and last residue. Each record gives: CDR3 DNA, CDR3 protein, V gene, J gene, D gene, clone size. A D gene is named only where the DNA matches it firmly. Rows may omit the clone size; those that give it use once, few, many or a size class.

TGTGCCAGCAGCCAAGGGTTCCGACAGGGCTCCTACGAGCAGTACTTC	CASSQGFRQGSYEQYF	TRBV3-1	TRBJ2-7	TRBD1	.
TGCGCCAGCAGCCAAGACTGGGGGACCGAAGCCAAAAACATTCAGTACTTC	CASSQDWGTEAKNIQYF	TRBV4-3	TRBJ2-4	.	.
TGTGCCAGCAGTTTGTGGCTACAGGGCTATGGCTACACCTTC	CASSLWLQGYGYTF	TRBV12-3/TRBV12-4	TRBJ1-2	.	.
TGTGCCAGCAGCCCTACGGGGGGGGTAAGGCAGCCCCAGCATTTT	CASSPTGGVRQPQHF	TRBV9	TRBJ1-5	.	few
TGTGCCAGCAGCCAAGATCTCCTTGGGGTTTTAGGGTACGAGCAGTACTTC	CASSQDLLGVLGYEQYF	TRBV4-2	TRBJ2-7	.	.
TGTGCCAGCAGTCTAGACGACCTAGCGGGGGGCTACGAGCAGTACTTC	CASSLDDLAGGYEQYF	TRBV27	TRBJ2-7	TRBD2	.
TGTGCCAGCAGTGTCAACTTGAACACTGAAGCTTTCTTT	CASSVNLNTEAFF	TRBV12-3/TRBV12-4	TRBJ1-1	.	.
TGCAGCTCGAAGTCACAGGGGCCGTCCTCCTACAATGAGCAGTTCTTC	CSSKSQGPSSYNEQFF	TRBV29-1	TRBJ2-1	TRBD1	few
TGCAGTGCTAGAAAGTCGGCAGGCTCCTACAATGAGCAGTTCTTC	CSARKSAGSYNEQFF	TRBV20-1	TRBJ2-1	.	.
TGTGCCATCAGTGGGGGTGGGCAGCCCCAGCATTTT	CAISGGGQPQHF	TRBV10-3	TRBJ1-5	.	.
TGTGCCAGCAGCGTACCGGGACTAGCGGTACACAATGAGCAGTTCTTC	CASSVPGLAVHNEQFF	TRBV9	TRBJ2-1	TRBD2	few
TGCAGTGCTAGAGGGGAAACGGGAGAGACCCAGTACTTC	CSARGETGETQYF	TRBV20-1	TRBJ2-5	.	.
TGCGCCAGCAGCAATCCCACTGCGGATACGCAGTATTTT	CASSNPTADTQYF	TRBV5-1	TRBJ2-3	.	.
TGTGCCAGCAGTTCGAGTCTAGCGGGGGATTCGGATACGCAGTATTTT	CASSSSLAGDSDTQYF	TRBV6-6	TRBJ2-3	TRBD2	many
TGCAGTGCCCCCCCGCGGGGGCCTTACAATGAGCAGTTCTTC	CSAPPRGPYNEQFF	TRBV20-1	TRBJ2-1	.	.
TGTGCCAGCTTCACGACTAGCGGGAGCGACAATGAGCAGTTCTTC	CASFTTSGSDNEQFF	TRBV6-2/TRBV6-3	TRBJ2-1	TRBD2	few
TGCAGTGTATCGGGGGCCCAAGAGACCCAGTACTTC	CSVSGAQETQYF	TRBV20-1	TRBJ2-5	.	few
TGCAGCGTCCCGTCCTTCCAAGAGACCCAGTACTTC	CSVPSFQETQYF	TRBV29-1	TRBJ2-5	.	.
TGTGCCAGCAGCTTAGGACGCGGGAGATCTAATGAAAAACTGTTTTTT	CASSLGRGRSNEKLFF	TRBV7-2	TRBJ1-4	.	.
TGCAGCGTTGACGGCGGGGGGTACAATGAGCAGTTCTTC	CSVDGGGYNEQFF	TRBV29-1	TRBJ2-1	TRBD2	.
TGTGCCAGCTCACCTAGAATCCGGGACAGCAATGAGCAGTTCTTC	CASSPRIRDSNEQFF	TRBV18	TRBJ2-1	TRBD1	.
TGTGCCAGCAGTTACTCTCGGAGCTCTGGAAACACCATATATTTT	CASSYSRSSGNTIYF	TRBV6-5	TRBJ1-3	.	.
TGTGCCAGCAGCCTCCACTTGCGGGGGAACACCGGGGAGCTGTTTTTT	CASSLHLRGNTGELFF	TRBV7-2	TRBJ2-2	.	.
TGTGTCAGCAGTTCGCGACAGAGAAATACTAGGGAGCAGTACTTC	CVSSSRQRNTREQYF	TRBV28	TRBJ2-7	.	.
TGCAGTGCTACCGGGACTAGCCAAGAGACCCAGTACTTC	CSATGTSQETQYF	TRBV20-1	TRBJ2-5	TRBD2	.
TGTGCCAGCACCTTGGTCGTCAGGGGTAACTATGGCTACACCTTC	CASTLVVRGNYGYTF	TRBV28	TRBJ1-2	.	few